The next 9 T cell receptor beta chains were all read from a single sample in a study of T cells in Graves' hyperthyroidism and ophthalmopathy. TCR beta CDR3 regions were amplified from RNA. Carried out on the TCR CDR3, a first-round RT-PCR used the HTBI primer set. TCRdb redid the calling of the multiplex PCR reads with MiXCR, one entry per CDR3 protein. The sample consists of a few hundred thousand distinct CDR3 sequences, approximately 44% of them appearing once. Sequenced material: peripheral blood or thyroid tissue (not recorded which). The source of these receptors is a woman between 18 and 30 years old with Graves' hyperthyroidism.

V is TRBV6-6 and J is TRBJ1-2, with a possible D match to TRBD2 (5 bases). The DNA matches TRBJ2-1 better at its end, which makes the J call doubtful. This CDR3 is built from 16 residues. CDR1 and CDR2 from the germline V gene are MNHNY and SVGAGI (reference sequence). CDR3 region: CAITGERPAIYNEQFF. CDR3 DNA: TGTGCCATCACTGGGGAGAGGCCCGCGATATACAATGAGCAGTTCTTC.

V gene TRBV15 combines with J gene TRBJ2-7, with 12 bases aligning to TRBD2. CDR1 and CDR2 from the germline V gene are LNHNV and YYDKDF (reference sequence). After removal of 3 bases from V and 9 bases from J, the junction contained 0 bases not matched to a gene. The CDR3 runs to 12 residues. The CDR3 loop reads CATSRTSGRQYF. The DNA of the CDR3 is TGTGCCACCAGCAGGACTAGCGGGAGGCAGTACTTC. The variable domain in full, completed from reference TRBV15 and TRBJ2-7, reads DAMVIQNPRYQVTQFGKPVTLSCSQTLNHNVMYWYQQKSSQAPKLLFHYYDKDFNNEADTPDNFQSRRPNTSFCFLDIRSPGLGDTAMYLCATSRTSGRQYFGPGTRLTVT.

V gene TRBV29-1 combines with J gene TRBJ2-5; TRBD2 matches 7 bases. There are 15 residues in the CDR3. V lost 3 bases, J lost 4 bases, and 11 bases stayed unmatched. Germline CDR1 is SQVTM and CDR2 is ANQGSEA. The CDR3 nucleotides read TGCAGCGTTGATCGCGGGAGTAGGTCGGGAGAGACCCAGTACTTC. This encodes CSVDRGSRSGETQYF.

In this sample, this clonotype turned up many times. The chain joins TRBV14 to TRBJ1-2; TRBD1 might be the D (5 bases). The CDR3 is made up of 15 amino acids. Germline V gives CDR1 SGHDN, CDR2 FVKESK. V lost 0 bases, J lost 6 bases, and 14 bases lay in between. The CDR3 reads CASSQDQMGGDGYTF. In DNA, the CDR3 is TGTGCCAGCAGCCAAGATCAGATGGGGGGGGATGGCTACACCTTC.

Concerning this clonotype: A much larger clone lies a single base off, so this may be a read error. The chain joins TRBV20-1 to TRBJ1-5; perhaps TRBD1 as D (5 bases). This CDR3 spans 16 amino acids. Germline V gene data show CDR1 as DFQATT and CDR2 as SNEGSKA (reference sequence). V gave up 3 bases and J gave up 7 bases, with 22 bases separating them. CDR3 DNA sequence: TGCAGTGCTAGTAGGGCAGGGTCGGAACTGCAGCAGCCCCAGCATTTT. It yields the protein CSASRAGSELQQPQHF.

As to this clonotype: Because it lacks the conserved phenylalanine or tryptophan at the end, this CDR3 is likely a read error. The chain has TRBV20-1 and TRBJ1-1; no clear D gene. The CDR3 is made up of 11 amino acids. CDR1 DFQATT and CDR2 SNEGSKA come from the germline V gene (reference sequence). V dropped 2 bases and J dropped 3 bases, with 4 bases sitting between them. CDR3 in DNA: TGCAGTGCTAGACGGGACACTGAAGCTTTCCTT. Translating it yields CSARRDTEAFL.

This chain uses TRBV20-1 with TRBJ2-7, with D tentatively TRBD1 (6 bases). The CDR3 has 13 residues. The germline V and J ends were trimmed by 4 bases and 3 bases, with 13 bases remaining between them. Germline V CDR1 and CDR2: DFQATT, SNEGSKA (reference sequence). The CDR3 spells CSAKGTIRYEQYF. The CDR3 nucleotides are TGCAGTGCTAAGGGGACAATCCGCTACGAGCAGTACTTC.

This clonotype was found many times. V and J are TRBV6-1 and TRBJ2-5, with a tentative D call TRBD1 (6 bases). Germline assignment: CDR1 MNHNS and CDR2 SASEGT. The V and J ends lost 8 bases and 4 bases respectively, with 14 bases between them. This CDR3 is 13 amino acids long. The CDR3: CASQQGLGETQYF. In DNA form, the CDR3 reads TGTGCCAGCCAACAGGGATTGGGAGAGACCCAGTACTTC.

The chain uses TRBV20-1 and TRBJ2-2, with D perhaps matching TRBD1 (6 bases). Trimming removed 6 bases from V and 7 bases from J, with 18 bases in between. Germline lookup yields CDR1 DFQATT and CDR2 SNEGSKA (reference sequence). The CDR3 covers 14 residues. CDR3 sequence: CSATQQGSGGELFF. The CDR3 nucleotides are TGCAGTGCCACGCAACAGGGAAGTGGCGGGGAGCTGTTTTTT.